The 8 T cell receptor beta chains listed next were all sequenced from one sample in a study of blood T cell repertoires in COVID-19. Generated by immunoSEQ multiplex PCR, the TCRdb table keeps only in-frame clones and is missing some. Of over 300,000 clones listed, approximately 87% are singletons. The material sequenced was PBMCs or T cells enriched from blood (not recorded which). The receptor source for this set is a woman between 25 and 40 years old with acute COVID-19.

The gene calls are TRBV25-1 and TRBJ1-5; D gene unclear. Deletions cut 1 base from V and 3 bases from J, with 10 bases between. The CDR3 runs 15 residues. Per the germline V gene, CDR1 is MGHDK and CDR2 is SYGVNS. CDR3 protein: CASSESAGINQPQHF. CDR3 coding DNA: TGTGCCAGCAGTGAATCGGCGGGAATCAATCAGCCCCAGCATTTT. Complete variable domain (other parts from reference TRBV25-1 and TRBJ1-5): EADIYQTPRYLVIGTGKKITLECSQTMGHDKMYWYQQDPGMELHLIHYSYGVNSTEKGDLSSESTVSRIRTEHFPLTLESARPSHTSQYLCASSESAGINQPQHFGDGTRLSIL.

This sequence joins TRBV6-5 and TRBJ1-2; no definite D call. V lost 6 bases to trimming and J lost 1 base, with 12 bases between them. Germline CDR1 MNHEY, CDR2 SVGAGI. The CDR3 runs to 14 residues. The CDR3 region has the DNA TGTGCCAGCAGATCCCAGGAGGGTAACTATGGCTACACCTTC. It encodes CASRSQEGNYGYTF.

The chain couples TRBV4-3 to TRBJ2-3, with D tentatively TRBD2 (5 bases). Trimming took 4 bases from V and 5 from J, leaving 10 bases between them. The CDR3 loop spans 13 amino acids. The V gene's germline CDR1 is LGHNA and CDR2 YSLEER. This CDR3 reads CASSPSGGDTQYF. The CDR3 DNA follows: TGCGCCAGCAGCCCCTCTGGAGGAGATACGCAGTATTTT.

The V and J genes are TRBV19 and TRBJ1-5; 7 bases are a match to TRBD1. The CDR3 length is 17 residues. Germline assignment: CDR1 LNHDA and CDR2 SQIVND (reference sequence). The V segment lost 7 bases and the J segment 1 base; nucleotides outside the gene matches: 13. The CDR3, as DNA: TGTGCCAGTACGGGATTTGCGGGACAGCCAAGCAATCAGCCCCAGCATTTT. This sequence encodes CASTGFAGQPSNQPQHF.

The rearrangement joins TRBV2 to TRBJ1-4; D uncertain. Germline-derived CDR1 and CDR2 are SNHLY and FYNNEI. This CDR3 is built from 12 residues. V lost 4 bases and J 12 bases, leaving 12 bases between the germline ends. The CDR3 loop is CASSVGGWELFF. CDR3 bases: TGTGCCAGCAGTGTCGGCGGATGGGAACTGTTTTTT.

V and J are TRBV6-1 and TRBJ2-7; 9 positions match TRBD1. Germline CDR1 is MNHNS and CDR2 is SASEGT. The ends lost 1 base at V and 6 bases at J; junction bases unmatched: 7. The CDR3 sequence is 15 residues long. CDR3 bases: TGTGCCAGCAGTGAAGTAGGGACAGGGAGCGGCGAGCAGTACTTC. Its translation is CASSEVGTGSGEQYF.

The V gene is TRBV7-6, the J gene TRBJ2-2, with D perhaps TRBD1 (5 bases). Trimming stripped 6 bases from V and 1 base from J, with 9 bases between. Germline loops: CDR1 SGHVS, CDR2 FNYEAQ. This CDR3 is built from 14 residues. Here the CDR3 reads CASRGPGNTGELFF. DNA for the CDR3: TGTGCCAGCAGGGGGCCGGGGAACACCGGGGAGCTGTTTTTT.

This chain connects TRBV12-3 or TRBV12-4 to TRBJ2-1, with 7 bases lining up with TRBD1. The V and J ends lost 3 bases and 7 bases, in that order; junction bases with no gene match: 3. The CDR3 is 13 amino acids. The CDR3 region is CASSFDRANEQFF. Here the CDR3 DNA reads TGTGCCAGCAGTTTCGACAGGGCTAATGAGCAGTTCTTC.